This TCR beta chain comes out of a study of molecular identifiers for immune sequencing clone quantification listed by TCRdb under 2018. Context from the whole study: For a replicate experiment, RNA from roughly 20,000 or 100,000 naive CD8 T cells was divided into five aliquots, and four of the five aliquots were sequenced. CD8 T cells were used in a methods study to benchmark molecular-identifier clustering-based TCR repertoire sequencing (MIDCIRS) and TCR RNA copy counting. What the research found in general, with its limitations: When barcode sub-clustering was left out, chimeric consensus sequences inflated TCR diversity, with chimeras reaching as high as 47%. In CMV-specific effector cells, clones with more than 20 RNA copies accounted for over 97% of molecules, whereas in naive cells such clones accounted for under 1%. Naive libraries contained spiked-in Jurkat TCR RNA (approximately 10 copies' worth), which is not part of the donor repertoire. Spiked-in Jurkat TCR RNA equivalent to a single cell was reported to be detectable even among approximately 900,000 naive CD8 T cells. Modeling estimated 2.5 to 3.5 recovered TCR RNA copies per cell, compared with approximately 10 by digital PCR, which implies approximately 30% capture efficiency. Highly expanded clone sizes could be underestimated because identical TCR molecules may share a barcode.

With respect to this clonotype: It lacks a known antigen. Base qualities are missing; no much larger clone stands one base away.

CDR1 and CDR2, looked up from the germline V gene, are SGHDT and YYEEEE. From its cysteine to its phenylalanine, the CDR3 spans 15 amino acids. Of the read, only the CDR3 DNA is kept; its 45 bases are in frame from base 1. Trimming takes 4 bases from V and 3 bases from J, and the germline ends sit 17 bases apart. Library prep was done by PCR. Sequencing instrument: NextSeq 500. Bulk TCR libraries were prepared as previously described, using TCR primers listed in Table S5. Total RNA was purified with the Qiagen AllPrep DNA/RNA kit. Reads from multiple sequencing runs of the same library were pooled before analysis. In the paper's pipeline: Only reads with exact TCR constant sequence were kept, trimmed to 150 nt, and grouped by their 12-nt molecular barcodes. Reads inside each barcode group were sub-clustered using a 15% Levenshtein threshold, and a quality-weighted consensus sequence was constructed for each RNA molecule. Non-functional sequences were excluded, and lower-count sequences lying one edit away from another sequence were also excluded. Based on a fit of two negative binomial distributions, barcode sub-clusters having less than 20% of the maximum read count were discarded. Using fastp trimming at Q25 and MiXCR clonotype assembly, TCRdb reanalyzed the public sequencing data and kept in-frame beta chains. Rows matching on CDR3 protein sequence are summarized as one entry with the most common DNA and genes. For this entry, the V and J calls and clone size follow TCRdb and not the study's own pipeline. The sample table lists about half a million distinct CDR3 sequences, under 30% of them with a count of one. Around 0.8% of the sample belongs to the ten largest clones.

Libraries of naive CD8 T cells were generated from roughly 20,000 to 1,000,000 sorted cells, with 10%, 30% or 50% of the purified RNA used. On a BD FACSAria II, naive CD8 T cells were FACS-sorted as CD8+CD4-CCR7+CD45RA+ and collected into RLT Plus buffer. To test detection sensitivity, Jurkat RNA equivalent to more than eight TCR copies was spiked into samples of roughly 18,000-1,000,000 naive CD8 T cells. CD8 T cells were enriched using RosetteSep CD8+ T Cell Enrichment Cocktail and Ficoll-Paque, and the enriched cells then underwent ACK red cell lysis. The sample comprised naive CD8+ T cells from blood, with Jurkat cell RNA spiked in. The intended sense of this specimen's cell subset or site label: FACS-sorted CD8+CD4-CCR7+CD45RA+ naive T cells. In this chain, TRBV5-6 is recombined with TRBJ2-7; there is no confident call for the D gene. The receptor's source is a human donor in good health. Some libraries in this study had Jurkat cell RNA spiked in. The CDR3 reads CASSLLSQANYEQYF. The DNA is TGTGCCAGCAGCCTTCTGAGCCAAGCGAACTACGAGCAGTACTTC.